This T cell receptor beta chain was sequenced in a study of Ad26.COV2.S vaccination and SARS-CoV-2 variants. Findings and caveats of the study: Vaccinees showed greater spike-specific TCR breadth than placebo recipients.

This CDR3 is built from 14 residues. Treatment indicated: roughly 20 received Ad26.COV2.S at low or high dose, single or two shots; 5 received placebo; per-sample allocation not given. At day 63 after the first vaccine or placebo injection, samples were drawn. TCRdb's copy holds only in-frame clones and misses some; the assay was immunoSEQ multiplex PCR. The data contain 430,000 or so clones, roughly 87% of them singletons. Points on this clone: Its cognate antigen is unknown.

The receptor was isolated from a person between 18 and 59 years old who received the Ad26.COV2.S COVID-19 vaccine or a placebo. Source: peripheral blood, taken in a trial of Ad26.COV2.S vaccine versus placebo. The rearrangement links TRBV21-1 to TRBJ1-2. TRBV21-1 is a pseudogene segment. The chain's CDR3 is CASSNEGTNYGYTF. The CDR3 DNA reads as TGTGCCAGCAGCAATGAAGGCACTAACTATGGCTACACCTTC.